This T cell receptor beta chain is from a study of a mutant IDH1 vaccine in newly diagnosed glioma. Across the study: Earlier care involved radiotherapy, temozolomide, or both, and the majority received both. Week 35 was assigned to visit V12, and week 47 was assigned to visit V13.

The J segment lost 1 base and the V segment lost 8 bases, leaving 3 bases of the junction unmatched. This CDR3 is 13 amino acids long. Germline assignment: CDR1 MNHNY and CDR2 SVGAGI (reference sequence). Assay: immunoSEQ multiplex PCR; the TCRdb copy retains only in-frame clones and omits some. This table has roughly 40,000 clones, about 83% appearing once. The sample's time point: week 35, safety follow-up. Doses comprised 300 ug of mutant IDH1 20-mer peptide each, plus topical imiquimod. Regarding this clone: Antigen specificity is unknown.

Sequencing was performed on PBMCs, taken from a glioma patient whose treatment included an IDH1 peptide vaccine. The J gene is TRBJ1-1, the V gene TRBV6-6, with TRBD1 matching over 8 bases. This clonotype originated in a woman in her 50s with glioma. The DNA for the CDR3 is TGTGCCAGCGGCGGGACAGGGAACACTGAAGCTTTCTTT. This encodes CASGGTGNTEAFF.